Described below is a single TCR beta chain sequence and its context. The clone's antigen remains unknown. The sample holds no much larger clone one base away, and base qualities are not on file. The immunoSEQ assay, a bias-controlled multiplex PCR using V- and J-specific primers, was used to amplify TCR beta CDR3 regions from genomic DNA. In a second PCR step, the CDR3 amplicons were tagged with a proprietary barcode plus Illumina adapter sequences. CDR3 libraries were sequenced on an Illumina MiSeq instrument. Per the source publication's procedure: immunoSEQ Analyzer 3.0 was used for export and quality control, with R Bioconductor and Immunarch used for downstream analyses. Only productive rearrangements in the normalized downsampled data set were used to calculate repertoire metrics. In the normalized cohort, clonotypes with more than 5 templates were defined as pathologically expanded. The Inverse Simpson Index served as the measure of repertoire diversity. The non-normalized data set was used for CMV-specificity analyses so that all clonotypes could be captured. Drawn from immuneACCESS, this table holds only the in-frame rearrangements with V and J called that TCRdb kept. Clones are partly lost; checked studies trace under half to an unresolved V gene and leave the rest unexplained. V, J and clone size are taken as reported in that table, and D and trimming were inferred from the DNA itself. Across this sample there are approximately 1,500 clones, with approximately 64% seen only once. The ten biggest clones cover approximately 30% of the sample.

According to the study, the label for this sample's time point signals: 100 days after allo-HCT. Blood from recipients was drawn about 28 days before transplant and again at days 30, 100 and 180 after transplant. Nuclei Lysis Solution was used to extract genomic DNA from fresh or cryopreserved unfractionated peripheral blood mononuclear cells. The sample belongs to a study of T cell clonotyping in hematopoietic cell transplantation (dated by TCRdb to about 2021). With regard to the full study: In the study, approximately 140 blood samples were gathered from approximately 35 consecutive transplant recipients and their related donors. Recruitment of patients ran from late 2015 to early 2017, and follow-up continued until late 2020 or until death.

Overall results and qualifications from the work: Donor and pretransplant recipient Inverse Simpson Index values predicted broader posttransplant TCR repertoire diversity. After transplant, TCR diversity in recipients dropped, and pathologically expanded clonotypes climbed progressively between day 30 and day 180. Overlap with donor repertoires was found for only a small fraction of recipient repertoires, with over 95% found to appear de novo at the given depth. The sample size was limited, and CD4 and CD8 repertoire contributions could not be separated because cells were not sorted.

The CDR3 spans 15 residues, from the cysteine through the phenylalanine. CDR3 DNA only is kept here, 45 bases in frame from base 1. The germline V gene supplies CDR1 MNHEY and CDR2 SVGAGI. V loses 6 bases, J loses 0 bases, and the germline ends lie 9 bases apart. This receptor chain uses TRBV6-5 and TRBJ2-6; the D gene is possibly TRBD1, with 5 bases matching. This clonotype was sampled from a female patient over 55 who had an allogeneic stem cell transplant, so the T cells may come from the graft donor. Some clones in this sample may be carry-over from other donors' samples. Sequencing used peripheral blood mononuclear cells, obtained 100 days after allogeneic stem cell transplant. The CDR3 region: CASRRQISGANVLTF. The nucleotide sequence reads TGTGCCAGCAGACGACAGATCTCTGGGGCCAACGTCCTGACTTTC.